This T cell receptor beta chain was documented in a study of blood T cells in healthy people across ages. At the level of the study: Roughly one uniquely barcoded beta molecule per two T cells was captured.

With a J-beta primer mix and a sample-barcoded 5' primer, a second PCR ran roughly 6 to 11 cycles. TCRdb processed the 5' RACE reads anew with MiXCR; each CDR3 protein has one entry. This sample carries some 1,800,000 distinct CDR3 sequences, approximately 39% of them seen once, and the ten largest clones take roughly 24%. The CDR3 spans 17 residues. The V gene's germline CDR1 is LGHNT and CDR2 FRNRAP. The V and J ends lost 0 bases and 8 bases respectively, with 20 bases between them. Sequencing input: blood. The origin of this receptor is a human donor in good health. The chain carries TRBV12-5 and TRBJ2-1; tentatively, D is TRBD2 (6 bases). CDR3 in DNA: TGTGCTAGTGGTTTGGTAATTAGGAGGGGAGTTGAGTATGAGCAGTTCTTC. It specifies CASGLVIRRGVEYEQFF.